The clone carrying this TCR beta chain has just a few counts. Germline V gene data show CDR1 as MDHEN and CDR2 as SYDVKM. The CDR3 loop spans 15 amino acids. V gave up 7 bases and J gave up 6 bases, with 16 bases separating them. Only in-frame clones appear in the TCRdb table, and some are missing; sequencing was by immunoSEQ multiplex PCR. This table has 95,000 to 150,000 clones, around 80% appearing once. The data were obtained in a study of blood T cell repertoires in COVID-19. This rearrangement joins TRBV28 to TRBJ2-6; possibly TRBD2 for D (5 bases). The sample taken for sequencing was peripheral blood. This TCR came from a man aged 55 to 70 with active or convalescent COVID-19. This CDR3 is CASTIPGNTANVLTF. In nucleotides, the CDR3 is TGTGCCAGCACCATCCCCGGGAATACGGCCAACGTCCTGACTTTC. The variable domain in full, with the rest retrieved from reference TRBV28 and TRBJ2-6, is DVKVTQSSRYLVKRTGEKVFLECVQDMDHENMFWYRQDPGLGLRLIYFSYDVKMKEKGDIPEGYSVSREKKERFSLILESASTNQTSMYLCASTIPGNTANVLTFGAGSRLTVL.